A single sample is the source of the 18 T cell receptor beta chains below, sequenced in a study of CD8 T cells in ankylosing spondylitis. TCRdb processed the 5' RACE reads anew with MiXCR; each CDR3 protein has one entry. The repertoire consists of roughly 150,000 distinct CDR3 sequences, with 8.5% to 10% occurring once and the leading ten covering approximately 16%. The sample taken for sequencing was blood, either unsorted or a sorted T cell fraction (not recorded which). The source of these receptors is a female donor with ankylosing spondylitis or in good health (not recorded which).

This chain joins TRBV11-1 and TRBJ2-3, with 8 positions matching TRBD1. Germline V gives CDR1 SGHAT, CDR2 FQDESV (reference sequence). V lost 4 bases and J lost 1; bases outside the gene matches: 19. This CDR3 comprises 20 residues. The CDR3: CASSSRLGDRSLVGTDTQYF. The CDR3 nucleotides read TGTGCCAGCAGCTCACGCCTCGGGGACAGGTCCCTAGTCGGCACAGATACGCAGTATTTT.

This clonotype was found a few times. The rearrangement links TRBV6-5 to TRBJ1-6; D perhaps matches TRBD1 (5 bases). Trimming stripped 4 bases from V and 0 bases from J, with 13 bases between. CDR3 length equals 17 residues. In germline, CDR1 is MNHEY, CDR2 SVGAGI. As DNA, the CDR3 is TGTGCCAGCAGTTGGGGACGGCAGAGCTCCTATAATTCACCCCTCCACTTT. Translation gives CASSWGRQSSYNSPLHF.

A few counts support this clonotype. The CDR3 nucleotides read TGTGCCAGCAGCTTGTACCGGGACCACAATGAGCAGTTCTTC. This encodes CASSLYRDHNEQFF. This sequence joins TRBV27 and TRBJ2-1; D possibly uses TRBD1 or TRBD2 (5 bases each). V shed 6 bases and J shed 5 bases, with 14 bases lying between them. In germline, CDR1 is MNHEY, CDR2 SMNVEV (reference sequence). The length of the CDR3 is 14 residues.

CDR3 region: CASSRIPSYEQYF. CDR3 bases: TGTGCCAGCAGCAGGATACCCTCCTACGAGCAGTACTTC. This chain connects TRBV6-2 or TRBV6-3 to TRBJ2-7; D gene ambiguous. In germline, CDR1 is MNHEY, CDR2 SVGEGT. The CDR3 runs to 13 residues. V lost 6 bases and J 0 bases, leaving 9 bases between the germline ends.

In its sample, this clonotype was seen many times. The chain combines TRBV20-1 with TRBJ2-5; D unresolved. CDR1 and CDR2 from the germline V gene are DFQATT and SNEGSKA (reference sequence). The CDR3 spans 14 residues. Between the trimmed V and J ends, which lost 0 bases and 5 bases, there was a span of 13 bases. CDR3 in DNA: TGCAGTGCTAGAGACCCAAGAGGCTGGGAGACCCAGTACTTC. Amino acid sequence: CSARDPRGWETQYF.

The table lists this clonotype with many counts. This rearrangement joins TRBV6-2 or TRBV6-3 to TRBJ1-1; D call uncertain. The ends were cut back, 8 bases at V and 0 bases at J, with 13 bases in the middle. This CDR3 is 14 amino acids long. The germline gives CDR1 MNHEY, CDR2 SVGEGT. The CDR3: CASHVAELNTEAFF. The CDR3 DNA follows: TGTGCCAGCCACGTGGCGGAATTGAACACTGAAGCTTTCTTT.

This clonotype showed up just a few times. The J gene is TRBJ2-3, the V gene TRBV4-2, with D possibly being TRBD1 (5 bases). V lost 6 bases, J lost 5 bases, and 9 bases lay in between. Germline V gene sequence: CDR1 LGHNA, CDR2 YNFKEQ. The CDR3 sequence is 12 residues long. The CDR3 region is CASSPGLDTQYF. As DNA, the CDR3 is TGTGCCAGCAGTCCAGGGTTAGATACGCAGTATTTT.

This clonotype was recorded at least ten times. The chain couples TRBV7-9 to TRBJ2-2; D ambiguous. Germline V lookup: CDR1 SEHNR, CDR2 FQNEAQ (reference sequence). V shed 5 bases and J shed 7 bases, with 17 bases lying between them. The CDR3 is 15 residues long. The DNA of the CDR3 is TGTGCCAGCAGCCCGAGGACCGTCCTCGGCGGGGAGCTGTTTTTT. Protein sequence: CASSPRTVLGGELFF.

This clonotype has at least ten counts. V and J are TRBV4-3 and TRBJ2-1; D is unresolved. Deletions cut 4 bases from V and 4 bases from J, with 14 bases between. CDR1 is LGHNA, CDR2 YSLEER, per germline. This CDR3 comprises 15 residues. The CDR3 region has the DNA TGCGCCAGCAGCCCCGGACGGATGGGTTACAATGAGCAGTTCTTC. As protein: CASSPGRMGYNEQFF.

This clonotype was seen more than once but under ten times. The chain is built from TRBV3-1 and TRBJ2-5, with 7 positions matching TRBD2. The ends lost 1 base at V and 0 bases at J; junction bases unmatched: 2. The CDR3 is 15 amino acids. Germline V lookup: CDR1 LGHDT, CDR2 YNNKEL (reference sequence). The CDR3 nucleotides are TGTGCCAGCAGCCAAGGGGAGGGTCACCAAGAGACCCAGTACTTC. Translated, it gives CASSQGEGHQETQYF.

The rearrangement joins TRBV6-1 to TRBJ1-5, with D unclear. Deletions cut 5 bases from V and 3 bases from J, with 11 bases between. The CDR3 sequence is 14 residues long. Germline V gene lookup returns CDR1 MNHNS and CDR2 SASEGT. CDR3 sequence: CASSRDTTNQPQHF. CDR3 coding DNA: TGTGCCAGCAGTCGAGACACGACCAATCAGCCCCAGCATTTT.

This clonotype was detected many times. The genes are TRBV29-1 and TRBJ2-1; D is perhaps TRBD1 (5 bases). Germline V gives CDR1 SQVTM, CDR2 ANQGSEA. Trimming pared 5 bases from V and 0 bases from J, leaving 8 bases between. The CDR3 runs to 13 residues. CDR3 sequence reads: CSVRQGSYNEQFF. The CDR3 DNA follows: TGCAGCGTTCGGCAGGGCTCCTACAATGAGCAGTTCTTC.

This clonotype was seen only a few times. The chain links TRBV27 to TRBJ2-1; 10 bases map to TRBD2. The trim removed 5 bases at V and 2 bases at J, leaving 3 bases unmatched. CDR1 and CDR2 (germline): MNHEY, SMNVEV (reference sequence). The CDR3 has 15 amino acids. The CDR3 sequence: CASSVTSGTYNEQFF. CDR3 in DNA: TGTGCCAGCAGTGTCACTAGCGGGACCTACAATGAGCAGTTCTTC.

In this sample, this clonotype turned up a few times. This rearrangement joins TRBV27 to TRBJ2-3, with D possibly being TRBD2 (6 bases). V gave up 5 bases and J gave up 6 bases, with 21 bases separating them. From germline, CDR1 is MNHEY and CDR2 SMNVEV (reference sequence). This CDR3 spans 16 amino acids. CDR3: CASSPSSSGDGDTQYF. CDR3 bases: TGTGCCAGCAGTCCCTCTTCGTCGGGGGACGGCGATACGCAGTATTTT.

This clonotype was detected only a few times. CDR3 region: CASTPKGSTEAFF. As DNA, the CDR3 is TGTGCCAGCACCCCTAAGGGGAGCACTGAAGCTTTCTTT. V and J are TRBV2 and TRBJ1-1; tentatively, D is TRBD1 (5 bases). Germline CDR1 is SNHLY and CDR2 is FYNNEI. V was clipped by 7 bases and J by 4 bases, with 13 bases between them. The CDR3 has 13 amino acids.

A few counts support this clonotype. The chain carries TRBV4-2 and TRBJ2-1; 7 bases fit TRBD2. Germline trimming cut 0 bases from V and 7 bases from J; bases unmatched to any gene: 9. CDR1 and CDR2 from the germline V gene are LGHNA and YNFKEQ. This CDR3 contains 16 residues. CDR3 bases: TGTGCCAGCAGCCAAGATCGGACTAGTCCCCCGAATGAGCAGTTCTTC. It encodes CASSQDRTSPPNEQFF.

The chain carries TRBV5-1 and TRBJ2-7; possible D gene TRBD2, 5 bases. Deletions cut 0 bases from V and 7 bases from J, with 14 bases between. The CDR3 consists of 14 residues. CDR1 and CDR2 from the germline V gene are SGHRS and YFSETQ. The CDR3 coding sequence is TGCGCCAGCAGCTTGGACGGGGTACTGGATGAGCAGTACTTC. It yields the protein CASSLDGVLDEQYF.

This clonotype was picked up many times. The chain has TRBV7-6 and TRBJ2-7; tentatively, D is TRBD2 (6 bases). This CDR3 is built from 13 residues. V lost 4 bases and J lost 4, with 11 bases in between. Germline assignment: CDR1 SGHVS and CDR2 FNYEAQ. CDR3 in DNA: TGTGCCAGCAGCTCATCGGACTATTACGAGCAGTACTTC. Encoded protein: CASSSSDYYEQYF.